Listed here are 9 T cell receptor beta chains from one sample, sequenced in a study of human T cells and chemical hapten exposure. TCRdb called the RACE reads again in MiXCR, with one record for every CDR3 protein. The profile covers tens of thousands of distinct CDR3 sequences, with roughly a tenth appearing a single time and 5% taken by the ten largest. The time point was: patch test 2, 6 weeks after DPC sensitization. Sample treatment: therapeutic diphenylcyclopropenone sensitization with weekly scalp DPC. The sample in question was whole blood, obtained in connection with sensitization to the hapten diphenylcyclopropenone (DPC). The receptors were sampled from a woman in her forties or fifties with alopecia areata. Some clones in this sample may be carry-over from other donors' samples.

Ten or more counts support this clonotype. V usage is TRBV3-1 and J usage is TRBJ2-3, with D possibly called TRBD1 or TRBD2 (6 bases each). The CDR3 is 17 residues long. The V end lost 0 bases, the J end lost 0 bases, and 13 bases lay between the germline ends. Germline V gene sequence: CDR1 LGHDT, CDR2 YNNKEL (reference sequence). As DNA, the CDR3 is TGTGCCAGCAGCCAAGATTGGCCCGGGGGCAGCACAGATACGCAGTATTTT. It specifies CASSQDWPGGSTDTQYF.

In its sample, this clonotype was seen a few times. The chain uses TRBV12-3 or TRBV12-4 and TRBJ2-1; D might be TRBD1 or TRBD2, each matching 6 bases. The V end lost 3 bases, the J end lost 4 bases, and 13 bases lay between the germline ends. The CDR3 has 15 amino acids. The CDR3 nucleotides read TGTGCCAGCAGTTTGGGGGGCATGAGGTACAATGAGCAGTTCTTC. Its protein product is CASSLGGMRYNEQFF.

This clonotype appeared a few times. The V gene is TRBV28, the J gene TRBJ1-2, with D uncertain. V gave up 6 bases and J gave up 0 bases, with 8 bases separating them. CDR1 is MDHEN and CDR2 is SYDVKM in the germline V gene. CDR3 size: 13 residues. CDR3 sequence: CASRRAANYGYTF. For the CDR3, the DNA is TGTGCCAGCAGACGTGCGGCTAACTATGGCTACACCTTC.

This chain uses TRBV7-9 with TRBJ2-2, with D maybe TRBD2 (6 bases). V was clipped by 7 bases and J by 1 base, with 13 bases between them. This CDR3 is built from 15 residues. Germline V gives CDR1 SEHNR, CDR2 FQNEAQ (reference sequence). The CDR3, as DNA: TGTGCCAGCACCCGGACTACCTTGAACACCGGGGAGCTGTTTTTT. Its protein product is CASTRTTLNTGELFF.

The chain employs TRBV3-1 and TRBJ2-1; D might be TRBD1 or TRBD2, each matching 5 bases. CDR1 LGHDT and CDR2 YNNKEL come from the germline V gene (reference sequence). The CDR3 is 15 residues long. V was trimmed by 6 bases and J by 7 bases, leaving 19 bases between them. CDR3 sequence (DNA): TGTGCCAGCAGTCGGGACGCCCGAGCCGTTAATGAGCAGTTCTTC. Protein product: CASSRDARAVNEQFF.

This clonotype appeared many times. The rearrangement links TRBV9 to TRBJ2-3; 9 bases are shared with TRBD2. The V gene end was trimmed by 4 bases and the J gene end by 0 bases; junction bases not matched to a gene: 0. CDR1 and CDR2 from the germline V gene are SGDLS and YYNGEE. This CDR3 is 14 amino acids long. The CDR3 region is CASSLAGSTDTQYF. CDR3 nucleotide sequence: TGTGCCAGCAGCCTAGCGGGGAGCACAGATACGCAGTATTTT.

This clonotype was counted many times. The V gene is TRBV28, the J gene TRBJ2-1; TRBD2 matches 9 bases. J was trimmed by 3 bases and V by 2 bases; bases with no gene match: 5. CDR3 size: 16 residues. Germline V gene lookup returns CDR1 MDHEN and CDR2 SYDVKM. DNA for the CDR3: TGTGCCAGCAGTTTAACGACTAGCGGACTCTACAATGAGCAGTTCTTC. Its protein product is CASSLTTSGLYNEQFF.

This clonotype was found many times. J is TRBJ2-1 and V is TRBV2; perhaps TRBD2 as D (5 bases). The CDR3 length is 14 residues. Trimming cost V 2 bases and J 10 bases, with 15 bases left between them. Per germline, CDR1 SNHLY and CDR2 FYNNEI. CDR3 in amino acids: CASSERGRIREQFF. The CDR3 nucleotides read TGTGCCAGCAGTGAACGTGGGAGAATACGGGAGCAGTTCTTC.

This clonotype was counted many times. The rearrangement links TRBV29-1 to TRBJ1-4, with unresolved D. V dropped 7 bases and J dropped 7 bases, with 19 bases sitting between them. The CDR3 is 14 residues long. CDR1 and CDR2 from the germline V gene are SQVTM and ANQGSEA. Here the CDR3 DNA reads TGCAGCGCCGTAGACTCCCGGGAGGGTGAAAAACTGTTTTTT. Its translation is CSAVDSREGEKLFF.